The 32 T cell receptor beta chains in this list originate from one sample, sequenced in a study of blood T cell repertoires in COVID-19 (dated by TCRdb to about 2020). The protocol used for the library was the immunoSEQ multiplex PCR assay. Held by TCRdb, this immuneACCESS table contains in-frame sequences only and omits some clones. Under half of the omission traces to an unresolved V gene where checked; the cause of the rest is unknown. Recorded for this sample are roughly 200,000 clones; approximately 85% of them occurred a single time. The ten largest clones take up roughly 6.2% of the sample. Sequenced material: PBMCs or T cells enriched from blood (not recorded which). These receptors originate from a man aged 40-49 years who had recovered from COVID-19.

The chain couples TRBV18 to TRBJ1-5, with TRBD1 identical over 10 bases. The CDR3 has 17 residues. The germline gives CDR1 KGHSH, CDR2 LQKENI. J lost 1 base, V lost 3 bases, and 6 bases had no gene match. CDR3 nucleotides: TGTGCCAGCTCACCCGGGACAGGGGCCACAAGCAATCAGCCCCAGCATTTT. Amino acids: CASSPGTGATSNQPQHF.

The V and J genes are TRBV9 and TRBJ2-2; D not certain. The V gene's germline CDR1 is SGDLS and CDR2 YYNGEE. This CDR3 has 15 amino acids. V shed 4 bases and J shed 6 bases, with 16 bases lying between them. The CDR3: CASSPHIQRAGELFF. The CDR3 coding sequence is TGTGCCAGCAGCCCGCACATTCAACGGGCCGGGGAGCTGTTTTTT.

The CDR3 spells CASSKLAGGIHEQFF. DNA of the CDR3: TGTGCCAGCAGTAAACTAGCGGGAGGAATCCATGAGCAGTTCTTC. This chain joins TRBV6-2 or TRBV6-3 and TRBJ2-1, with 12 bases identical to TRBD2. The CDR3 is 15 amino acids. With V trimmed by 5 bases and J by 8 bases, 7 bases remained unmatched. The germline V gene has CDR1 MNHEY and CDR2 SVGEGT.

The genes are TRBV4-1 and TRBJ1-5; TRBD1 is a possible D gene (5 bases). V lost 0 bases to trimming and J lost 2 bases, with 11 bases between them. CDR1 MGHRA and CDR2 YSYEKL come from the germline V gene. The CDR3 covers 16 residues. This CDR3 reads CASSQEGDFGNQPQHF. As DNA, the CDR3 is TGCGCCAGCAGCCAAGAAGGGGATTTCGGCAATCAGCCCCAGCATTTT.

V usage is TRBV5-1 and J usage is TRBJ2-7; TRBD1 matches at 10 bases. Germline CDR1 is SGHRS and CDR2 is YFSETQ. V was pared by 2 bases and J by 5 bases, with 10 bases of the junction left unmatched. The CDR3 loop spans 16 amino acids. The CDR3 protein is CASSLMPGQGIDEQYF. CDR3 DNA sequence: TGCGCCAGCAGCTTAATGCCGGGACAGGGGATTGACGAGCAGTACTTC.

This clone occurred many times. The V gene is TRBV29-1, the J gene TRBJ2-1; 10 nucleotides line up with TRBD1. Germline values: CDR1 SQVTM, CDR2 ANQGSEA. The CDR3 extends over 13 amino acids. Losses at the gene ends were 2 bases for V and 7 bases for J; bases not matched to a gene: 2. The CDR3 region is CSVERDRGNEQFF. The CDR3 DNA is TGCAGCGTTGAAAGGGACAGGGGAAATGAGCAGTTCTTC.

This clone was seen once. CDR3 residues: CASSLRDGETQYF. CDR3 DNA sequence: TGTGCCAGCAGCTTACGGGATGGAGAGACCCAGTACTTC. The rearrangement links TRBV7-3 to TRBJ2-5; D may be TRBD2 (5 bases). Germline V CDR1 and CDR2: SGHTA, FQGTGA. Trimming shortened V by 2 bases and J by 4 bases, and 8 bases separated the two germline ends. The CDR3 consists of 13 residues.

In DNA, the CDR3 is TGTGCCAGCACCCTCTCCGGCGAGCAGTACTTC. It yields the protein CASTLSGEQYF. J is TRBJ2-7 and V is TRBV11-2; D uncertain. V lost 7 bases to trimming and J lost 6 bases, with 10 bases between them. The CDR3 covers 11 residues. Germline CDR1 is SGHAT and CDR2 is FQNNGV. Drawing the rest from reference TRBV11-2 and TRBJ2-7, the complete variable domain is EAGVAQSPRYKIIEKRQSVAFWCNPISGHATLYWYQQILGQGPKLLIQFQNNGVVDDSQLPKDRFSAERLKGVDSTLKIQPAKLEDSAVYLCASTLSGEQYFGPGTRLTVT.

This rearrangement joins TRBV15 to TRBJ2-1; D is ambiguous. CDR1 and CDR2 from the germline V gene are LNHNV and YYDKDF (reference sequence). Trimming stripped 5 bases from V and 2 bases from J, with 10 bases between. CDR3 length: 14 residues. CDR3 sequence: CATSSRSAYNEQFF. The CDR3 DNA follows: TGTGCCACCAGCTCTAGAAGTGCCTACAATGAGCAGTTCTTC.

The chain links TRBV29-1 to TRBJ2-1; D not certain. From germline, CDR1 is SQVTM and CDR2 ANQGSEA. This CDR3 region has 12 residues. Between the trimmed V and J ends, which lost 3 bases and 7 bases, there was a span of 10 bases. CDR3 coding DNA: TGCAGCGTTGACCCTAAGAGGAATGAGCAGTTCTTC. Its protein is CSVDPKRNEQFF.

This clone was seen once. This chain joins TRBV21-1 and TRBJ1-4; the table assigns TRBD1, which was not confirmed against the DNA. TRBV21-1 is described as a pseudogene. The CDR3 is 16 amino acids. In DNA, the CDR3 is TGTGCCAGCAGCACCCTGCAGGGGGGCTTCAATGAAAAACTGTTTTTT. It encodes CASSTLQGGFNEKLFF.

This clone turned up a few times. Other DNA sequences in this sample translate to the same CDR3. The CDR3 loop reads CAWSPSSNQPQHF. The CDR3 coding sequence is TGTGCCTGGAGCCCGTCTAGCAATCAGCCCCAGCATTTT. The genes are TRBV30 and TRBJ1-5; D not resolved. Trimming left V 3 bases short and J 0 bases short, with 6 bases between. From germline, CDR1 is GTSNPN and CDR2 SVGIG (reference sequence). The CDR3 loop spans 13 amino acids.

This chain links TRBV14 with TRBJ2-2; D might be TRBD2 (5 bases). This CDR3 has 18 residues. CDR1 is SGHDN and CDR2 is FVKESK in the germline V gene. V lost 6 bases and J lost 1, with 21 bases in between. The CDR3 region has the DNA TGTGCCAGCAGTCTTTCGAGGGTGCTTCTGAAGAACACCGGGGAGCTGTTTTTT. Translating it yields CASSLSRVLLKNTGELFF.

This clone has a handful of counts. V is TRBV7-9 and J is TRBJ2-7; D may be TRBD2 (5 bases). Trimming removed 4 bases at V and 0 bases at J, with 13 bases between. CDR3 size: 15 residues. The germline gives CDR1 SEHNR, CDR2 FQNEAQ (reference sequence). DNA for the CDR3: TGTGCCAGCAGCTCCGCGGGCAGGAGCTCCTACGAGCAGTACTTC. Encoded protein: CASSSAGRSSYEQYF.

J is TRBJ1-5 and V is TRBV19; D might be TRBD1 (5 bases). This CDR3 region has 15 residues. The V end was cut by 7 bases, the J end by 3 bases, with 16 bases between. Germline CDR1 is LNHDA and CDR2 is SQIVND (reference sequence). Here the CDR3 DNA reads TGTGCCAGTACTCAAGGTGGGGGGAACAATCAGCCCCAGCATTTT. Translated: CASTQGGGNNQPQHF.

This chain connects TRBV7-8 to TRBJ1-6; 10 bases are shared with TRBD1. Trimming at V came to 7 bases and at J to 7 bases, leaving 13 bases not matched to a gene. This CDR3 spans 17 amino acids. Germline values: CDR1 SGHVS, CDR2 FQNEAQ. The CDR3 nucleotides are TGTGCCAGCACCCGGAAGGTTGGGACAGGGGACAATTCACCCCTCCACTTT. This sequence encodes CASTRKVGTGDNSPLHF.

CDR3 sequence: CASSVGEIYEQYF. The CDR3 nucleotides read TGCGCCAGCAGCGTCGGGGAGATCTACGAGCAGTACTTC. The chain combines TRBV5-1 with TRBJ2-7, with D perhaps matching TRBD2 (5 bases). This CDR3 is built from 13 residues. V was pared by 4 bases and J by 3 bases, with 11 bases between. Germline CDR1 SGHRS, CDR2 YFSETQ.

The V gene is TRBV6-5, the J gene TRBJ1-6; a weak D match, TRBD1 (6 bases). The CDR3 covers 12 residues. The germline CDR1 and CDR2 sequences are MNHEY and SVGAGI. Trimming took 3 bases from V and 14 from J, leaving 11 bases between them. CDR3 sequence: CASSYDRLALHF. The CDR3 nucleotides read TGTGCCAGCAGTTATGACAGGCTAGCCCTCCACTTT.

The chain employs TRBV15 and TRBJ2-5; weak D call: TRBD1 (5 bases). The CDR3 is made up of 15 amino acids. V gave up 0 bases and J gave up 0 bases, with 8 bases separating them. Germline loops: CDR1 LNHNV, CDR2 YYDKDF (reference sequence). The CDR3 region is CATSREKGYQETQYF. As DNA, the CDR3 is TGTGCCACCAGCAGAGAGAAGGGGTACCAAGAGACCCAGTACTTC.

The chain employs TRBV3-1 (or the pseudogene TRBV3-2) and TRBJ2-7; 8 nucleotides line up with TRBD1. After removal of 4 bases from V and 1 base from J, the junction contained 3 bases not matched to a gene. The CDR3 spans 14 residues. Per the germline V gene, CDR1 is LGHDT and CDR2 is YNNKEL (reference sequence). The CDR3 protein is CASSPGQDSYEQYF. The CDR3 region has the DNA TGTGCCAGCAGCCCGGGACAGGATTCCTACGAGCAGTACTTC.

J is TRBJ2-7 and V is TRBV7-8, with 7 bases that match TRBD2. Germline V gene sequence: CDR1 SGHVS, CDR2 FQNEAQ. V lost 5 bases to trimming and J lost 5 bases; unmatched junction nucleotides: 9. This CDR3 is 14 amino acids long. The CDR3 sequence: CASSGGGFPNEQYF. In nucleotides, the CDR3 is TGTGCCAGCAGCGGGGGGGGGTTCCCTAACGAGCAGTACTTC.

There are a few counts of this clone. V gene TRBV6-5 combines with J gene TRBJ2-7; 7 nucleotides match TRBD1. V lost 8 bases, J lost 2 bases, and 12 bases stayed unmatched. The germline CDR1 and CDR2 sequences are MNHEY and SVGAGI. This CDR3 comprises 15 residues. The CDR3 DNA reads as TGTGCCAGCCGGGGTTTTGAGGGGGCCCCCTACGAGCAGTACTTC. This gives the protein CASRGFEGAPYEQYF.

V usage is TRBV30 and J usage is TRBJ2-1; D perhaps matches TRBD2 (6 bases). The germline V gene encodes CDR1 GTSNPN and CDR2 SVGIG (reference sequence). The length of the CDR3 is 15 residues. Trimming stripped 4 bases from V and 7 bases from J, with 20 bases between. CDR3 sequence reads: CAWTDSDGSGNEQFF. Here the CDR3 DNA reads TGTGCCTGGACCGACTCGGACGGGAGTGGGAATGAGCAGTTCTTC.

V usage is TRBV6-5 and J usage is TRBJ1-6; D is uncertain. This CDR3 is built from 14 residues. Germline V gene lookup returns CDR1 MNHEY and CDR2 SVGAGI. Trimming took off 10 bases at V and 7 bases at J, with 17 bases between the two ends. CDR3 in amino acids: CATVLGGSNSPLHF. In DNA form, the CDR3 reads TGTGCCACCGTCCTAGGTGGTTCAAATTCACCCCTCCACTTT.

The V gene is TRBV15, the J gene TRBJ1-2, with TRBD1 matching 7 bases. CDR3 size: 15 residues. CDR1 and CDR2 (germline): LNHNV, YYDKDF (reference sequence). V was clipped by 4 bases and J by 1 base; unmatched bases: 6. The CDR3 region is CATSTDRPLNYGYTF. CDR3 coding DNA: TGTGCCACCAGCACGGACAGGCCCCTTAACTATGGCTACACCTTC.

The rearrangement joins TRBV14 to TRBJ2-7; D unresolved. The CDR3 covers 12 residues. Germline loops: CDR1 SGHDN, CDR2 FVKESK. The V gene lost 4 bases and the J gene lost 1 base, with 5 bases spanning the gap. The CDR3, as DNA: TGTGCCAGCAGCCGTCGGTCCTACGAGCAGTACTTC. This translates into CASSRRSYEQYF.

The CDR3 sequence: CASSTDRGLYNEQFF. Written as DNA, the CDR3 is TGTGCCAGCAGCACGGACAGGGGGCTTTACAATGAGCAGTTCTTC. The chain combines TRBV6-5 with TRBJ2-1, with TRBD1 matching 11 bases. Germline CDR1 reads MNHEY; CDR2 reads SVGAGI. The CDR3 loop spans 15 amino acids. Trimming removed 6 bases from V and 4 bases from J; junction bases left unmatched: 5.

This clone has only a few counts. As DNA, the CDR3 is TGCGCCAGCAGCCCACCGGGGGTCGGCAATCAGCCCCAGCATTTT. Translation: CASSPPGVGNQPQHF. The gene calls are TRBV4-1 and TRBJ1-5, with D possibly TRBD1 on 5 matching bases. Looked up from germline, CDR1 is MGHRA and CDR2 is YSYEKL. The CDR3 has 15 residues. The V and J ends lost 4 bases and 2 bases respectively, with 12 bases between them.

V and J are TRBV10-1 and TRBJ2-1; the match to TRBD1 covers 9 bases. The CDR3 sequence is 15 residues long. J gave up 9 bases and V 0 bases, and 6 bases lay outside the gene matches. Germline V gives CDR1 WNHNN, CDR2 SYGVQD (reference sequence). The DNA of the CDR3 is TGCGCCAGCAGTGAGTCGCGGGACAGGGAGGGTGAGCAGTTCTTC. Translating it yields CASSESRDREGEQFF.

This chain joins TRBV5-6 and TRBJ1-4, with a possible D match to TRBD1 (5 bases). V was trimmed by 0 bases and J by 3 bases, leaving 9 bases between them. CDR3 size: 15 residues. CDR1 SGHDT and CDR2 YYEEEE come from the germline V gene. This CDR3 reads CASSLGRQPNEKLFF. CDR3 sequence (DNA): TGTGCCAGCAGCTTGGGGCGACAGCCTAATGAAAAACTGTTTTTT.

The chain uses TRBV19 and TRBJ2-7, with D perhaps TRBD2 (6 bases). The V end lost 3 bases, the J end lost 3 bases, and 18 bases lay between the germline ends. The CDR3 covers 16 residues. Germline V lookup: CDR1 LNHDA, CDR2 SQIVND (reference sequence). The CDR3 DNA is TGTGCCAGTAGTATCGGGTCCGGCGGGGTTTACTACGAGCAGTACTTC. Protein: CASSIGSGGVYYEQYF.

The CDR3 reads CASSSTGQGGGYTF. As DNA, the CDR3 is TGCGCCAGCAGCTCTACCGGACAGGGCGGAGGCTACACCTTC. The chain joins TRBV5-1 to TRBJ1-2, with TRBD1 matching over 8 bases. V lost 3 bases and J lost 8; bases outside the gene matches: 9. This CDR3 region has 14 residues. Germline values: CDR1 SGHRS, CDR2 YFSETQ.